The 27 T cell receptor beta chains presented below share a single source sample, sequenced in a study of identical twins. One entry per CDR3 protein results from TCRdb running MiXCR on the 5' RACE reads. The sample holds 450,000 or so distinct CDR3 sequences, more than 13% seen once. These same records also appear under a second study, on yellow fever vaccine responses in identical twins.

Specimen: CD4+ T cells sorted from blood. All receptors come from a woman between 18 and 30 years old in good health.

This clonotype was recorded many times. The chain uses TRBV18 and TRBJ2-1; D perhaps matches TRBD1 (6 bases). Trimming shortened V by 2 bases and J by 4 bases, and 15 bases separated the two germline ends. CDR3 length equals 16 residues. Germline-derived CDR1 and CDR2 are KGHSH and LQKENI. CDR3 DNA sequence: TGTGCCAGCTCACCAGAGGGGGTAGTTCGATACAATGAGCAGTTCTTC. It codes for CASSPEGVVRYNEQFF.

This clonotype has a handful of counts. This chain links TRBV4-2 with TRBJ1-1; TRBD1 matches 7 bases. CDR1 and CDR2 (germline): LGHNA, YNFKEQ. V was pared by 2 bases and J by 7 bases, with 4 bases of the junction left unmatched. CDR3 length: 13 amino acids. CDR3 region: CASSQRGQFEAFF. CDR3 nucleotide sequence: TGTGCCAGCAGCCAACGGGGACAGTTTGAAGCTTTCTTT.

V gene TRBV12-3 or TRBV12-4 combines with J gene TRBJ2-7; TRBD2 matches 8 bases. CDR3 size: 14 residues. V trimming: 6 bases; J trimming: 0 bases; junction bases outside the gene matches: 4. CDR3 DNA: TGTGCCAGCAGAAGTAGCGGGATCTCCTACGAGCAGTACTTC. Translating it yields CASRSSGISYEQYF.

This clonotype was counted between two and nine times. The V call is TRBV7-2, the J call TRBJ2-3; possible D gene TRBD2, 5 bases. The CDR3 has 14 residues. The germline V and J ends were trimmed by 2 bases and 8 bases, with 14 bases remaining between them. Germline values: CDR1 SGHTA, CDR2 FQGNSA. The CDR3 bases are TGTGCCAGCAGCTTATCTGAGGGAGTTATTACGCAGTATTTT. Translation gives CASSLSEGVITQYF.

Only a few counts were recorded for this clonotype. This chain uses TRBV20-1 with TRBJ2-7, with D maybe TRBD2 (5 bases). Germline V gene data show CDR1 as DFQATT and CDR2 as SNEGSKA (reference sequence). The V end was cut by 0 bases, the J end by 4 bases, with 10 bases between. The CDR3 totals 13 residues. CDR3 DNA: TGCAGTGCTAGAGATTTCCGCGGGTACGAGCAGTACTTC. This translates into CSARDFRGYEQYF.

This clonotype was seen a handful of times. The V and J genes are TRBV18 and TRBJ2-3, with 9 bases fitting TRBD2. This CDR3 has 16 amino acids. Germline CDR1 is KGHSH and CDR2 is LQKENI. V lost 0 bases, J lost 2 bases, and 3 bases stayed unmatched. CDR3 DNA sequence: TGTGCCAGCTCACCACCGAGCGGGGGGCTCACAGATACGCAGTATTTT. This sequence encodes CASSPPSGGLTDTQYF. The whole variable domain, filled in from reference TRBV18 and TRBJ2-3, reads NAGVMQNPRHLVRRRGQEARLRCSPMKGHSHVYWYRQLPEEGLKFMVYLQKENIIDESGMPKERFSAEFPKEGPSILRIQQVVRGDSAAYFCASSPPSGGLTDTQYFGPGTRLTVL.

This clonotype was counted a few times. The chain uses TRBV3-1 and TRBJ2-5; D is possibly TRBD2 (5 bases). Germline CDR1 reads LGHDT; CDR2 reads YNNKEL (reference sequence). The CDR3 has 16 residues. Trimming removed 4 bases at V and 3 bases at J, with 18 bases between. CDR3 sequence (DNA): TGTGCCAGCAGCCGTAGAAGCGGAGTAGGGAAAGAGACCCAGTACTTC. Protein sequence: CASSRRSGVGKETQYF.

This chain links TRBV20-1 with TRBJ2-2; D uncertain. Germline CDR1 DFQATT, CDR2 SNEGSKA (reference sequence). The CDR3 runs to 14 residues. V was clipped by 1 base and J by 8 bases, with 14 bases between them. The CDR3 DNA is TGCAGTGCTAGAGGCTCGGGTGGGCTTGGGGAGCTGTTTTTT. Translating gives CSARGSGGLGELFF.

The chain combines TRBV7-2 with TRBJ2-2; tentatively, D is TRBD1 or TRBD2 (6 bases each). The CDR3 consists of 15 residues. Germline CDR1 is SGHTA and CDR2 is FQGNSA. V lost 1 base, J lost 4 bases, and 10 bases lay in between. The CDR3 DNA is TGTGCCAGCAGCTTAGGGTGGGGGGCCACCGGGGAGCTGTTTTTT. It yields the protein CASSLGWGATGELFF.

V usage is TRBV28 and J usage is TRBJ1-3; no clear D. CDR1 is MDHEN and CDR2 is SYDVKM in the germline V gene. The CDR3 length is 15 residues. V lost 6 bases, J lost 0 bases, and 12 bases lay in between. The chain's CDR3 is CASREGRSSGNTIYF. Here the CDR3 DNA reads TGTGCCAGCAGGGAGGGCCGAAGCTCTGGAAACACCATATATTTT.

The rearrangement joins TRBV28 to TRBJ2-1; 9 bases align to TRBD1. The CDR3 has 16 residues. Per germline, CDR1 MDHEN and CDR2 SYDVKM. J lost 10 bases, V lost 3 bases, and 13 bases had no gene match. The CDR3 protein is CASSLRGTGKKVEQFF. DNA for the CDR3: TGTGCCAGCAGTTTGCGAGGGACAGGGAAAAAAGTAGAGCAGTTCTTC.

This clonotype was recorded many times. The V gene is TRBV3-1, the J gene TRBJ2-2; perhaps D is TRBD1 or TRBD2 (5 bases each). The germline CDR1 and CDR2 sequences are LGHDT and YNNKEL (reference sequence). This CDR3 is built from 12 residues. Trimming cost V 1 base and J 10 bases, with 7 bases left between them. The CDR3 here is CASSQGGPELFF. The DNA of the CDR3 is TGTGCCAGCAGCCAAGGGGGACCGGAGCTGTTTTTT.

The CDR3 protein is CSPMTSSYNEQFF. As DNA, the CDR3 is TGCAGCCCGATGACGTCCTCCTACAATGAGCAGTTCTTC. This rearrangement joins TRBV20-1 to TRBJ2-1; D remains unclear. Germline V gives CDR1 DFQATT, CDR2 SNEGSKA (reference sequence). The length of the CDR3 is 13 residues.

The V call is TRBV6-2 or TRBV6-3, the J call TRBJ1-2; possible D gene TRBD1, 5 bases. The length of the CDR3 is 13 residues. Germline V lookup: CDR1 MNHEY, CDR2 SVGEGT. Trimming left V 8 bases short and J 6 bases short, with 16 bases between. Here the CDR3 DNA reads TGTGCCAGCTCCGACAGCGGAATTAATGGCTACACCTTC. Its protein product is CASSDSGINGYTF.

The table lists this clonotype with many counts. This chain connects TRBV5-1 to TRBJ2-5, with unresolved D. Germline V gene data show CDR1 as SGHRS and CDR2 as YFSETQ. Trimming removed 5 bases from V and 4 bases from J, with 12 bases in between. The CDR3 is made up of 13 amino acids. As DNA, the CDR3 is TGCGCCAGCAGTCGAGAAATAAGAGAGACCCAGTACTTC. Its translation is CASSREIRETQYF.

The chain has TRBV5-4 and TRBJ2-3; 8 bases map to TRBD1. The junction had 9 bases not matched to a gene; V was cut back by 3 bases and J by 0 bases. From germline, CDR1 is SGHNT and CDR2 YYREEE (reference sequence). The CDR3 contains 17 residues. CDR3 sequence: CASSSKQGVESTDTQYF. For the CDR3, the DNA is TGTGCCAGCAGCTCAAAACAGGGGGTCGAAAGCACAGATACGCAGTATTTT.

V gene TRBV6-5 combines with J gene TRBJ2-7, with TRBD1 identical over 11 bases. After removal of 1 base from V and 5 bases from J, the junction contained 7 bases not matched to a gene. The CDR3 covers 16 residues. Looked up from germline, CDR1 is MNHEY and CDR2 is SVGAGI. In nucleotides, the CDR3 is TGTGCCAGCAGTTACTTCAGCGGGACAGGGGGACACGAGCAGTACTTC. Translation gives CASSYFSGTGGHEQYF.

The genes are TRBV20-1 and TRBJ2-3, with 7 bases matching TRBD1. The junction had 4 bases not matched to a gene; V was cut back by 5 bases and J by 2 bases. This CDR3 comprises 13 residues. Germline V gene data show CDR1 as DFQATT and CDR2 as SNEGSKA (reference sequence). As DNA, the CDR3 is TGCAGTGCTCCCGGACAGGTCACAGATACGCAGTATTTT. Amino acid sequence: CSAPGQVTDTQYF.

In this sample, this clonotype turned up many times. The J gene is TRBJ2-7, the V gene TRBV12-3 or TRBV12-4; the match to TRBD2 covers 7 bases. The CDR3 loop spans 15 amino acids. V lost 5 bases to trimming and J lost 3 bases; unmatched junction nucleotides: 10. The CDR3 DNA is TGTGCCAGCAGTCGAACTAGCGTAGCTATCTACGAGCAGTACTTC. Protein sequence: CASSRTSVAIYEQYF.

This clonotype was seen only a few times. The rearrangement uses TRBV14 and TRBJ2-7, with D possibly TRBD2 on 5 matching bases. The length of the CDR3 is 14 residues. CDR1 is SGHDN, CDR2 FVKESK, per germline. Trimming took off 2 bases at V and 5 bases at J, with 13 bases between the two ends. CDR3: CASSQIPGLHEQYF. The CDR3 nucleotides are TGTGCCAGCAGCCAAATCCCCGGACTGCACGAGCAGTACTTC. Filled out from reference TRBV14 and TRBJ2-7, the complete variable domain reads EAGVTQFPSHSVIEKGQTVTLRCDPISGHDNLYWYRRVMGKEIKFLLHFVKESKQDESGMPNNRFLAERTGGTYSTLKVQPAELEDSGVYFCASSQIPGLHEQYFGPGTRLTVT.

This clonotype was seen many times. The chain recombines TRBV20-1 with TRBJ1-1, with D possibly being TRBD1 (5 bases). V gave up 2 bases and J gave up 1 base, with 11 bases separating them. CDR1 is DFQATT, CDR2 SNEGSKA, per germline (reference sequence). The CDR3 has 14 residues. The CDR3 spells CSARLGAGNTEAFF. Here the CDR3 DNA reads TGCAGTGCTAGATTAGGGGCAGGGAACACTGAAGCTTTCTTT.

This clonotype was seen a few times. V is TRBV6-2 or TRBV6-3 and J is TRBJ2-3; TRBD2 agrees at 10 bases. CDR3 size: 15 residues. The V gene's germline CDR1 is MNHEY and CDR2 SVGEGT. Trimming took 11 bases from V and 2 from J; bases not matched to a gene: 10. CDR3 in amino acids: CAGRNSGGPTDTQYF. CDR3 nucleotide sequence: TGTGCCGGAAGGAATAGCGGGGGGCCCACAGATACGCAGTATTTT.

The rearrangement uses TRBV18 and TRBJ2-7, with D uncertain. Trimming took 2 bases from V and 6 from J, leaving 8 bases between them. CDR3 length: 12 residues. Germline V gene lookup returns CDR1 KGHSH and CDR2 LQKENI. This chain's CDR3 is CASSPESIEQYF. CDR3 DNA sequence: TGTGCCAGCTCACCAGAGTCCATCGAGCAGTACTTC. Full variable domain (rest looked up from reference TRBV18 and TRBJ2-7): NAGVMQNPRHLVRRRGQEARLRCSPMKGHSHVYWYRQLPEEGLKFMVYLQKENIIDESGMPKERFSAEFPKEGPSILRIQQVVRGDSAAYFCASSPESIEQYFGPGTRLTVT.

This chain connects TRBV2 to TRBJ2-7; TRBD2 might be the D (6 bases). This CDR3 contains 12 residues. V was pared by 7 bases and J by 3 bases, with 10 bases between. Germline lookup yields CDR1 SNHLY and CDR2 FYNNEI. CDR3 DNA: TGTGCCAGCAAGGGGAGGAACTACGAGCAGTACTTC. It encodes CASKGRNYEQYF.

This clonotype was detected ten times or more. The V call is TRBV15, the J call TRBJ2-2; 9 positions match TRBD1. Germline CDR1 LNHNV, CDR2 YYDKDF (reference sequence). The J segment lost 4 bases and the V segment lost 3 bases, leaving 0 bases of the junction unmatched. The CDR3 spans 14 residues. CDR3 coding DNA: TGTGCCACCAGCAGGGGACAGGGCACCGGGGAGCTGTTTTTT. Translation: CATSRGQGTGELFF.

The chain recombines TRBV28 with TRBJ2-7; D tentatively fits TRBD1 or TRBD2 (5 bases each). The V end lost 6 bases, the J end lost 6 bases, and 12 bases lay between the germline ends. This CDR3 region has 12 residues. Germline loops: CDR1 MDHEN, CDR2 SYDVKM. CDR3 sequence reads: CASREGISEQYF. DNA for the CDR3: TGTGCCAGCAGAGAGGGGATCTCCGAGCAGTACTTC.

V gene TRBV18 combines with J gene TRBJ1-2; 7 bases are shared with TRBD1. Germline assignment: CDR1 KGHSH and CDR2 LQKENI. This CDR3 comprises 15 residues. The V segment lost 4 bases and the J segment 2 bases; nucleotides outside the gene matches: 7. CDR3 DNA: TGTGCCAGCTCACAGAGCGGACAGGCCAACTATGGCTACACCTTC. Its protein is CASSQSGQANYGYTF.